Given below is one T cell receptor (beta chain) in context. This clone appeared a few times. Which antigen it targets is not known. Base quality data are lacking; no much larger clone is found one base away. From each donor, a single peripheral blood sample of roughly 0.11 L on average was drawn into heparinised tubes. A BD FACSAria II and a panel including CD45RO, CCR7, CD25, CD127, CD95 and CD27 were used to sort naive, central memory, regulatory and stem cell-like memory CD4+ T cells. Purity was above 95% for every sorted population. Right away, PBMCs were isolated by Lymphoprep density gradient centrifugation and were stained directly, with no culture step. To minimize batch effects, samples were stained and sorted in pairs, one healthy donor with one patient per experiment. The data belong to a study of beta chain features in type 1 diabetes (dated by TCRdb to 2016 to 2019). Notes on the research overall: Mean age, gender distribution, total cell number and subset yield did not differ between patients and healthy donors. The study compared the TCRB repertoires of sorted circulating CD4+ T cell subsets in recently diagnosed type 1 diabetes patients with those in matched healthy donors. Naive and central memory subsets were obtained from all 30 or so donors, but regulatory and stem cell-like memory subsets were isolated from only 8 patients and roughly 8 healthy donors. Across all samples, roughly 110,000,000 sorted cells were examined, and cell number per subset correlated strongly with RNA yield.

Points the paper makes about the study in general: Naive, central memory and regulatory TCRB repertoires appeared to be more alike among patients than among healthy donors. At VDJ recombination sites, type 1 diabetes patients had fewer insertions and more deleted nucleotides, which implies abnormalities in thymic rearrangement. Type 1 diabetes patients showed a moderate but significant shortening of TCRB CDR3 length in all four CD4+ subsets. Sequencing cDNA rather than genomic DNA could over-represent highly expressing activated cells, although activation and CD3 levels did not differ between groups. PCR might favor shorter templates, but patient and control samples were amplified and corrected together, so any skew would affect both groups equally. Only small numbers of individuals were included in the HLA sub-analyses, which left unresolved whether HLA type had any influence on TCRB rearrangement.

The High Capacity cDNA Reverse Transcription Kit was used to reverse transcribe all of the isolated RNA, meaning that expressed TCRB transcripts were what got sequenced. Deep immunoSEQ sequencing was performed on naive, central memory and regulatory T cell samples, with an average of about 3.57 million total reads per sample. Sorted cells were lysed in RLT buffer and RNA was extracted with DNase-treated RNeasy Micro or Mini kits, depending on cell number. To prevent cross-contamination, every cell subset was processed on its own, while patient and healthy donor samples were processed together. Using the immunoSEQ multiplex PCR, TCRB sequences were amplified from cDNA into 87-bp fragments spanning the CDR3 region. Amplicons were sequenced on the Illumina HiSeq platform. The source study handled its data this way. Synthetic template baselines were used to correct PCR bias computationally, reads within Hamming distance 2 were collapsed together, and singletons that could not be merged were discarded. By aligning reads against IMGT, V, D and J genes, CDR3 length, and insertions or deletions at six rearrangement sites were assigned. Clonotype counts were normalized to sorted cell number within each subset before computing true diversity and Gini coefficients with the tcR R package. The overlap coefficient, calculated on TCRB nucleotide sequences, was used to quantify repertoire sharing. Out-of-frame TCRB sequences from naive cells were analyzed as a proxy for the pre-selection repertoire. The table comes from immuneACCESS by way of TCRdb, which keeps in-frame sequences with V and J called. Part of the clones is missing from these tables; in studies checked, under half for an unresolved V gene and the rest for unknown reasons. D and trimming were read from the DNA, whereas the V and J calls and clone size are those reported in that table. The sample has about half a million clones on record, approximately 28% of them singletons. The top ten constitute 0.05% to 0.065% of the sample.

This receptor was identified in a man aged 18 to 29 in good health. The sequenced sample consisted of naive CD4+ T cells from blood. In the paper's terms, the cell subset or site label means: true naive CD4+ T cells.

The DNA is TGCAGCGTTGTTCAAGGGGCTGGAAACACCATATATTTT. This sequence encodes CSVVQGAGNTIYF. This sequence uses TRBV29-1 and TRBJ1-3, with TRBD1 tentatively as D gene (5 bases match). From the cysteine through the phenylalanine, the CDR3 covers 13 amino acids. The only DNA kept is the CDR3, 39 bases in frame from the first base. Trimming costs V 4 bases and J 2 bases, and their ends lie 9 bases apart. For CDR1 and CDR2, the germline V gene lists SQVTM and ANQGSEA.